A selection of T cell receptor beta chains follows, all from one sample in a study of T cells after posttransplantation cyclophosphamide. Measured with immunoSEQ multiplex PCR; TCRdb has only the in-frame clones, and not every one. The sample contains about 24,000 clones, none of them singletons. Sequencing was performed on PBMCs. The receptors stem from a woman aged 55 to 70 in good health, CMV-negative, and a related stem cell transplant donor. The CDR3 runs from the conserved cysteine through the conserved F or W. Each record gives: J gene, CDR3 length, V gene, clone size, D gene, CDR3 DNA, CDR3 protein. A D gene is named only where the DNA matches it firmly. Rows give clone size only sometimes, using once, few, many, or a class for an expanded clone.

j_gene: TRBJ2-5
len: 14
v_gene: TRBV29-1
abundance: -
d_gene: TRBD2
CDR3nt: TGCAGCGTTGATTCTAGCGGGAGCCGAAAGACCCAGTACTTC
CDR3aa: CSVDSSGSRKTQYF

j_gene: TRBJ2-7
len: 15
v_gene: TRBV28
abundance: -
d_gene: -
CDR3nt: TGTGCCAGCACCCCTGGGCGGGGAAGCTCCTACGAGCAGTACTTC
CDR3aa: CASTPGRGSSYEQYF

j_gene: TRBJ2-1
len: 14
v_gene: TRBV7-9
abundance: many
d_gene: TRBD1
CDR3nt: TGTGCCAGCAGCCCGGACAGGCTCTACAATGAGCAGTTCTTC
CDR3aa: CASSPDRLYNEQFF

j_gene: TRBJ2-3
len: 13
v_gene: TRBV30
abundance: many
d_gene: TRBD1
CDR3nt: TGTGCCTGGAGTTTTACCGGGACAGGGACGCAGTATTTT
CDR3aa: CAWSFTGTGTQYF

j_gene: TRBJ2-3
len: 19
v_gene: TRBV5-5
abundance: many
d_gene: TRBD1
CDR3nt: TGTGCCAGCAGCTTGGGGTCAACAGGGGTCGAGGGGGTCACAGATACGCAGTATTTT
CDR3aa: CASSLGSTGVEGVTDTQYF

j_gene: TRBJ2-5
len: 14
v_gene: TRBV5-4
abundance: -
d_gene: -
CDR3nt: TGTGCCAGCAGCTTGAGAGGGCCGGGAGAGACCCAGTACTTC
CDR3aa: CASSLRGPGETQYF

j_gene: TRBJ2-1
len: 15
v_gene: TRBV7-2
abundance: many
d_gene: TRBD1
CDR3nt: TGTGCCAGCAGCTTAGGCCCGGGACAGCACAATGAGCAGTTCTTC
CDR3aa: CASSLGPGQHNEQFF

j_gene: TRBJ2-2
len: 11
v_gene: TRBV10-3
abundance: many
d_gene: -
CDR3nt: TGTGCCATCAGCGGGTTCGGGGAGCTGTTTTTT
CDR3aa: CAISGFGELFF

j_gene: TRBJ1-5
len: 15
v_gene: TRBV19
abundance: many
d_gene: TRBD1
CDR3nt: TGTGCCAGTAGTAAGGGACAGGGAAGCAATCAGCCCCAGCATTTT
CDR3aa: CASSKGQGSNQPQHF

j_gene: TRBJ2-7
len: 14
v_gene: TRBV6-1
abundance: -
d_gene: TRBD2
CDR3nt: TGTGCCAGCAGTGAGCTAGCGGGAGAGGCCGAGCAGTACTTC
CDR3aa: CASSELAGEAEQYF